These T cell receptor beta chains were read from a single sample in a study of blood T cell repertoires in COVID-19. The assay was immunoSEQ multiplex PCR, and TCRdb's table has in-frame clones only and misses some. Counted here are tens of thousands of clones, just over 85% occurring once; the ten biggest clones make up 7.5% to 10%. Input material: peripheral blood. These receptors originate from a woman aged 70 to 79 with acute or convalescent COVID-19. The CDR3 runs from the conserved cysteine through the conserved F or W. Each record gives: J gene, clone size, D gene, V gene, CDR3 protein, CDR3 DNA. A D gene is named only where the DNA matches it firmly. Some rows have no size entry. The others give once, few or many, or a class for an expanded clone.

TRBJ2-5 NA TRBD1 TRBV27 CASSPWTGGETQYF TGTGCCAGCAGTCCATGGACAGGTGGAGAGACCCAGTACTTC
TRBJ1-5 NA NA TRBV7-9 CASSPGGKQPQHF TGTGCCAGCAGCCCCGGAGGGAAGCAGCCCCAGCATTTT
TRBJ2-7 NA NA TRBV7-9 CAIPLGGLGYEQYF TGTGCCATCCCTTTGGGCGGGTTAGGCTACGAGCAGTACTTC
TRBJ2-7 NA TRBD2 TRBV10-2 CASSDGGGYEQYF TGCGCCAGCAGTGATGGGGGGGGCTACGAGCAGTACTTC
TRBJ2-7 NA NA TRBV19 CASSTDSSYEQYF TGTGCCAGTAGTACCGACAGCTCCTACGAGCAGTACTTC
TRBJ1-3 few NA TRBV19 CASSRRSSSGNTIYF TGTGCCAGTAGTAGGAGGAGTTCCTCTGGAAACACCATATATTTT
TRBJ1-3 NA TRBD1 TRBV5-1 CASSLGDRTSGNTIYF TGCGCCAGCAGCTTGGGGGACAGGACCTCTGGAAACACCATATATTTT
TRBJ1-5 NA TRBD1 TRBV6-5 CASMMGAGGVQPQHF TGTGCCAGCATGATGGGGGCAGGGGGCGTTCAGCCCCAGCATTTT
TRBJ1-3 few NA TRBV4-2 CASSQVTGAGNTIYF TGTGCCAGCAGCCAAGTAACCGGGGCTGGAAACACCATATATTTT
TRBJ1-2 NA NA TRBV6-5 CASSYREGTHYGYTF TGTGCCAGCAGTTACCGGGAGGGGACCCACTATGGCTACACCTTC
TRBJ1-2 NA TRBD1 TRBV9 CASSDRTGGFYGYTF TGTGCCAGCAGCGACAGGACAGGGGGCTTTTATGGCTACACCTTC
TRBJ2-7 NA NA TRBV7-9 CASSFTGTEQYF TGTGCCAGCAGCTTTACAGGTACCGAGCAGTACTTC
TRBJ1-1 few NA TRBV5-8 CASTAGKHTEAFF TGTGCCAGCACCGCGGGCAAACACACTGAAGCTTTCTTT
TRBJ2-2 NA TRBD2 TRBV4-2 CASSWVGGTTGELFF TGTGCCAGTAGCTGGGTGGGAGGGACCACCGGGGAGCTGTTTTTT
TRBJ2-2 NA NA TRBV9 CASSAGTYNTGELFF TGTGCCAGCAGCGCCGGGACTTATAACACCGGGGAGCTGTTTTTT
TRBJ1-6 NA NA TRBV4-1 CASSQDPGGLSSYNSPLHF TGCGCCAGCAGCCAAGATCCGGGGGGATTGAGCTCCTATAATTCACCCCTCCACTTT
TRBJ1-6 NA TRBD1 TRBV6-1 CASSWTGSNSPLHF TGTGCCAGCAGTTGGACAGGGTCTAATTCACCCCTCCACTTT
TRBJ1-3 few TRBD1 TRBV30 CAWSVRTGHSGNTIYF TGTGCCTGGAGTGTACGGACAGGGCACTCTGGAAACACCATATATTTT
TRBJ2-1 NA NA TRBV11-2 CASSLGGDWFF TGTGCCAGCAGCTTAGGGGGGGATTGGTTCTTC
TRBJ2-7 NA TRBD1 TRBV27 CASSKQGAPALEQYF TGTGCCAGCAGTAAACAGGGGGCCCCCGCCCTCGAGCAGTACTTC
TRBJ1-1 NA TRBD1 TRBV7-8 CASSPTGVRMNTEAFF TGTGCCAGCAGCCCGACAGGGGTAAGAATGAACACTGAAGCTTTCTTT
TRBJ1-4 NA NA TRBV24-1 CATSDTATGKNEKLFF TGTGCCACCAGTGATACTGCGACAGGAAAAAATGAAAAACTGTTTTTT
TRBJ1-1 NA NA TRBV23-1 CASSQSVLCREAFF TGCGCCAGCAGTCAATCGGTTTTATGCAGGGAAGCTTTCTTT
TRBJ2-2 NA NA TRBV3-1/TRBV3-2 CASSHPGIGELFF TGTGCCAGCAGCCATCCGGGAATTGGGGAGCTGTTTTTT
TRBJ1-1 NA TRBD1 TRBV5-6 CASSLDAGTGIEAFF TGTGCCAGCAGCTTGGACGCCGGGACAGGCATCGAAGCTTTCTTT
TRBJ1-2 NA TRBD1 TRBV18 CASYGQVANYGYTF TGTGCCAGCTACGGACAGGTGGCTAACTATGGCTACACCTTC
TRBJ2-1 NA NA TRBV19 CASSIGRGGDEQFF TGTGCCAGTAGTATAGGCAGGGGAGGGGATGAGCAGTTCTTC
TRBJ1-4 NA NA TRBV5-1 CASSLVQGQGEKLFF TGCGCCAGCAGCTTGGTGCAGGGTCAGGGTGAAAAACTGTTTTTT
TRBJ1-5 NA NA TRBV2 CASRKDNSNQPQHF TGTGCCAGCAGGAAAGACAACTCCAATCAGCCCCAGCATTTT
TRBJ2-7 NA NA TRBV4-1 CASSQVLDSSEQYF TGCGCCAGCAGCCAAGTTCTGGACAGCAGCGAGCAGTACTTC
TRBJ1-1 once NA TRBV20-1 CSASRGWNTEAFF TGCAGTGCTAGTCGCGGGTGGAACACTGAAGCTTTCTTT
TRBJ1-4 NA TRBD1 TRBV10-3 CAISEPGQGNEKLFF TGTGCCATCAGTGAGCCGGGACAGGGTAATGAAAAACTGTTTTTT
TRBJ1-2 NA NA TRBV9 CASSRDRAYGYTF TGTGCCAGCAGCCGAGACAGAGCCTATGGCTACACCTTC
TRBJ2-2 once NA TRBV7-6 CASSRQYGELFF TGTGCCAGCAGCCGACAGTACGGGGAGCTGTTTTTT
TRBJ2-5 NA TRBD2 TRBV5-5 CASSSHSGGQETQYF TGTGCCAGCAGCTCCCATAGCGGGGGGCAAGAGACCCAGTACTTC
TRBJ1-3 NA TRBD1 TRBV7-9 CASSEPGTATGNTIYF TGTGCCAGCAGCGAACCAGGGACAGCGACTGGAAACACCATATATTTT
TRBJ2-1 NA NA TRBV6-5 CASSRGANNEQFF TGTGCCAGCAGCCGGGGGGCCAACAATGAGCAGTTCTTC
TRBJ2-1 NA TRBD2 TRBV5-1 CASSLEGRGGDEQFF TGCGCCAGCAGCTTGGAAGGGAGGGGAGGCGATGAGCAGTTCTTC
TRBJ2-1 NA NA TRBV28 CASSLRNEQFF TGTGCCAGCAGTTTGCGGAATGAGCAGTTCTTC
TRBJ2-1 NA NA TRBV7-9 CASSLQREQFF TGTGCCAGCAGCTTGCAGCGGGAGCAGTTCTTC
TRBJ1-5 NA NA TRBV6-5 CASSRTFNQPQHF TGTGCCAGCAGTCGGACTTTCAATCAGCCCCAGCATTTT
TRBJ2-3 NA NA TRBV28 CASSSGADTQYF TGTGCCAGCAGTTCAGGGGCAGATACGCAGTATTTT
TRBJ2-7 NA TRBD2 TRBV28 CASRTSGAYEQYF TGTGCCAGCAGAACTAGCGGGGCCTACGAGCAGTACTTC
TRBJ2-7 NA TRBD2 TRBV5-6 CASSFLAGATTYEQYF TGTGCCAGCAGCTTCTTAGCGGGGGCTACCACCTACGAGCAGTACTTC
TRBJ2-3 NA TRBD2 TRBV11-2 CASSPSSGGGTDTQYF TGTGCCAGCAGCCCCTCAAGTGGGGGGGGCACAGATACGCAGTATTTT
TRBJ1-1 NA NA TRBV27 CASRRMNTEAFF TGTGCCAGCCGGCGGATGAACACTGAAGCTTTCTTT
TRBJ2-2 NA TRBD1 TRBV10-2 CASSPQSTIPGQAYTGELFF TGCGCCAGCAGTCCCCAATCCACAATACCGGGACAGGCATATACCGGGGAGCTGTTTTTT
TRBJ2-5 NA TRBD2 TRBV5-8 CASSPGLAGQETQYF TGTGCCAGCAGCCCGGGACTAGCGGGCCAAGAGACCCAGTACTTC